The 10 T cell receptor beta chains presented below share a single source sample, sequenced in a study of cytomegalovirus exposure and HLA in healthy donors. Some clones are missing from TCRdb's copy, which holds only in-frame ones; the method was immunoSEQ multiplex PCR. This table holds about 120,000 clones, over 75% found once. Material for sequencing was PBMCs. Receptors originate from a woman aged 25 to 39 in good health and CMV-seronegative.

The V call is TRBV19, the J call TRBJ2-5; D is undetermined. V dropped 5 bases and J dropped 5 bases, with 15 bases sitting between them. Germline CDR1 is LNHDA and CDR2 is SQIVND (reference sequence). The CDR3 sequence is 14 residues long. CDR3 region: CASSPTQSRETQYF. The CDR3 bases are TGTGCCAGTAGTCCGACCCAATCTAGGGAGACCCAGTACTTC.

V and J are TRBV10-3 and TRBJ1-4; D not resolved. Looked up from germline, CDR1 is ENHRY and CDR2 is SYGVKD. The V and J ends lost 4 bases and 8 bases respectively, with 8 bases between them. The CDR3 is made up of 12 amino acids. CDR3 in amino acids: CAISAREEKLFF. The CDR3 DNA follows: TGTGCCATCAGTGCGAGGGAAGAAAAACTGTTTTTT.

DNA for the CDR3: TGTGCCAGCAGTTTGGGACAGGGAAGGACCGGGGAGCTGTTTTTT. Residues: CASSLGQGRTGELFF. The rearrangement uses TRBV6-6 and TRBJ2-2; 9 bases map to TRBD1. This CDR3 is 15 amino acids long. Germline V gene sequence: CDR1 MNHNY, CDR2 SVGAGI (reference sequence). V gave up 4 bases and J gave up 5 bases; unmatched junction bases: 5.

The rearrangement joins TRBV4-2 to TRBJ2-1, with 10 bases aligning to TRBD2. V shed 3 bases and J 7 bases; nucleotides not matched to a gene: 6. Per the germline V gene, CDR1 is LGHNA and CDR2 is YNFKEQ. The CDR3 length is 15 residues. The CDR3 DNA reads TGTGCCAGCAGCCAGGCCGGGACTAGCGCTAATGAGCAGTTCTTC. Its protein product is CASSQAGTSANEQFF.

This sequence joins TRBV6-5 and TRBJ1-3, with D unclear. V dropped 0 bases and J dropped 5 bases, with 8 bases sitting between them. The CDR3 contains 14 residues. The V gene's germline CDR1 is MNHEY and CDR2 SVGAGI. The CDR3 spells CASSYSEERNTIYF. The CDR3 bases are TGTGCCAGCAGTTACTCTGAGGAAAGAAACACCATATATTTT.

V gene TRBV7-8 combines with J gene TRBJ1-1, with a weak D call TRBD1 (5 bases). The CDR3 has 14 amino acids. V lost 5 bases, J lost 1 base, and 11 bases lay in between. Germline V gives CDR1 SGHVS, CDR2 FQNEAQ. CDR3 residues: CASSVITGNTEAFF. CDR3 nucleotides: TGTGCCAGCAGCGTGATTACAGGGAACACTGAAGCTTTCTTT.

This chain links TRBV27 with TRBJ2-3; D is perhaps TRBD1 (7 bases). This CDR3 is 15 amino acids long. The germline V gene has CDR1 MNHEY and CDR2 SMNVEV (reference sequence). Trimming left V 3 bases short and J 6 bases short, with 16 bases between. The CDR3: CASSFIATGRDTQYF. CDR3 coding DNA: TGTGCCAGCAGTTTTATCGCGACAGGGAGGGATACGCAGTATTTT.

The chain uses TRBV7-2 and TRBJ2-7; 9 nucleotides match TRBD1. The CDR3 consists of 14 residues. Germline lookup yields CDR1 SGHTA and CDR2 FQGNSA. The V and J ends lost 3 bases and 6 bases, in that order; junction bases with no gene match: 6. The CDR3 nucleotides read TGTGCCAGCAGCTTGGCGGGGACAGGGACCGAGCAGTACTTC. The encoded protein is CASSLAGTGTEQYF.

The V and J genes are TRBV2 and TRBJ2-7, with D perhaps matching TRBD1 (5 bases). Trimming took 6 bases from V and 2 from J, leaving 14 bases between them. This CDR3 has 14 amino acids. Germline V gene sequence: CDR1 SNHLY, CDR2 FYNNEI. The DNA for the CDR3 is TGTGCCAGCAGCCCCTCTAGGGGCCCCTACGAGCAGTACTTC. Protein: CASSPSRGPYEQYF.

The count of this clone is one. This chain links TRBV11-3 with TRBJ2-7; 8 nucleotides line up with TRBD2. CDR1 is SGHNT and CDR2 is YENEEA in the germline V gene. The CDR3 loop spans 15 amino acids. V lost 2 bases to trimming and J lost 6 bases; unmatched junction nucleotides: 9. The CDR3 sequence is CASSLSPGGNGEQYF. The CDR3 DNA sequence: TGTGCCAGCAGCTTATCCCCGGGGGGGAATGGCGAGCAGTACTTC.